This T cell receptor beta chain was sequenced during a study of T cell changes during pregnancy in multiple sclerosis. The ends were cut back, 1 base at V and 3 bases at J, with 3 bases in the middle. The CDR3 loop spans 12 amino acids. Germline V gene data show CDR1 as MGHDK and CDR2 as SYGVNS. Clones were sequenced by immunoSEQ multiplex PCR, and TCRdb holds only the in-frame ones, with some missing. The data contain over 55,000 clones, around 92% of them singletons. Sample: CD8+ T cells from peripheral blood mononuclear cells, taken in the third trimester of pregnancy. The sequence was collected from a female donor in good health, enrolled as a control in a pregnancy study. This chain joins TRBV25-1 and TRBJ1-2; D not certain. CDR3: CASSEFYYGYTF. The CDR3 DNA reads TGTGCCAGCAGTGAATTCTACTATGGCTACACCTTC.